This T cell receptor beta chain was documented in a study of blood T cell repertoires in COVID-19. In the study overall: Sources were T cells, B-cell-depleted T cells, or PBMCs; the material itself was cDNA or gDNA.

Per the authors' pipeline: Estimation of nucleated cell counts relied on the amplification of reference gene primers. Assay used: immunoSEQ multiplex PCR; TCRdb lists only in-frame clones, some missing. V, J and clone size are taken as reported in that table, and D and trimming were inferred from the DNA itself. The repertoire includes roughly 61,000 clones, about 84% of them detected once, and approximately 5% sits in the top ten. Germline assignment: CDR1 SGHDT and CDR2 YYEEEE. V dropped 3 bases and J dropped 4 bases, with 10 bases sitting between them. The CDR3 covers 13 residues. The specimen sequenced was peripheral blood. The sequence came from a man between 35 and 55 years old with active COVID-19. The chain combines TRBV5-6 with TRBJ2-5, with TRBD1 as a possible D gene (6 bases). CDR3 in DNA: TGTGCCAGCAGCTGGGGGCCGTCAGAGACCCAGTACTTC. Encoded protein: CASSWGPSETQYF.